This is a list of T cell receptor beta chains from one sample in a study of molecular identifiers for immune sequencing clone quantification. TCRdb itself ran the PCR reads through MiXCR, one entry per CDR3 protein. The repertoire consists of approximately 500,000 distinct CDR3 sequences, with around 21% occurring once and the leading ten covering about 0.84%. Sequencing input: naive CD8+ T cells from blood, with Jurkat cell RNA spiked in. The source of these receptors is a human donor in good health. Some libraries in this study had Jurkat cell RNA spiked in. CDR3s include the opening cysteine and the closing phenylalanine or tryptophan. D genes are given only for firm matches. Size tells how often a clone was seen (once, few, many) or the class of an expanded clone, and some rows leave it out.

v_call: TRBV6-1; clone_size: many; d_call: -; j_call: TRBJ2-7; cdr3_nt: TGTGCCAGCAGTGCTTCAGGGAGATACTACGAGCAGTACTTC; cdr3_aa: CASSASGRYYEQYF
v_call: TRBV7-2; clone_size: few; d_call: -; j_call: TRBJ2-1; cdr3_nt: TGTGCCAGCAGCTTAGGGTCACTCAATGAGCAGTTCTTC; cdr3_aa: CASSLGSLNEQFF
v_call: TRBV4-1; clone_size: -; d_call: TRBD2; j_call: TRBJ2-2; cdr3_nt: TGCGCCAGCGGCCAAGATAATAGCCTAGCGGGCACCGGGGAGCTGTTTTTT; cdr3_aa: CASGQDNSLAGTGELFF
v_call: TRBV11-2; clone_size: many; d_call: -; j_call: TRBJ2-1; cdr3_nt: TGTGCCAGCATTCCAAGATCCCCTTCTATAGGGGAGCAGTTCTTC; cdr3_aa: CASIPRSPSIGEQFF
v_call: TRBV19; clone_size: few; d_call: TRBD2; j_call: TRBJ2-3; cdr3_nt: TGTGCCAGTAGTATTTCCGAGGACCGGGGGGGGGAAGATACGCAGTATTTT; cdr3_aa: CASSISEDRGGEDTQYF
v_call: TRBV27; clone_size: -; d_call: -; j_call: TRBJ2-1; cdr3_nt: TGTGCCAGCAGTTTAAACGACCACAATGAGCAGTTCTTC; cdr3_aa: CASSLNDHNEQFF
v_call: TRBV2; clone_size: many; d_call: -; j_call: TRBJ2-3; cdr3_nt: TGTGCCAGCAGTGATGGCAGACACACAGATACGCAGTATTTT; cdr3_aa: CASSDGRHTDTQYF
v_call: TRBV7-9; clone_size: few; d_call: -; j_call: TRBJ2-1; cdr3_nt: TGTGCCAGCAGCCCCACACGAGGGGACCCCTCCTACAATGAGCAGTTCTTC; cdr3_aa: CASSPTRGDPSYNEQFF
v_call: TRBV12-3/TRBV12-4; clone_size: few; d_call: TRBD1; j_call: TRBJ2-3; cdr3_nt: TGTGCCAGCAGTTTCTTGGGACAGGATACGCAGTATTTT; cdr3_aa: CASSFLGQDTQYF
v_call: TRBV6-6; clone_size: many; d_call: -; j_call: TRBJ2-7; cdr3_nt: TGTGCAGCCGCCGGGGGACCAGGAGAGCAGTACTTC; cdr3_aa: CAAAGGPGEQYF
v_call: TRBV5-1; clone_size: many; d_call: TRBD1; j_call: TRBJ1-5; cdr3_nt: TGCGCCAGCAGCTTGGCCGGGACAGGCATAAATCAGCCCCAGCATTTT; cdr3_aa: CASSLAGTGINQPQHF
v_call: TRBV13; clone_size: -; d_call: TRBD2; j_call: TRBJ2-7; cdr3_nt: TGTGCCAGCAGCGAGACTAGCGGGATTTGGTCCTACGAGCAGTACTTC; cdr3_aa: CASSETSGIWSYEQYF
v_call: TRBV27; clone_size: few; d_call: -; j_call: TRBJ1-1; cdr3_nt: TGTGCCAGCAGTTCTCACAGGACCGATATGAACACTGAAGCTTTCTTT; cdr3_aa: CASSSHRTDMNTEAFF
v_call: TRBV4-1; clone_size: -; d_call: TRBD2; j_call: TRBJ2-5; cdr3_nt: TGCGCCAGCAGCCAAGACGCACTAGCGGGGGGGAAGGAAGAGACCCAGTACTTC; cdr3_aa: CASSQDALAGGKEETQYF
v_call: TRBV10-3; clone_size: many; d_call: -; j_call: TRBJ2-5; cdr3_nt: TGTGCCATCAGTGAGTCGAGTCAAGAGACCCAGTACTTC; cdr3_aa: CAISESSQETQYF
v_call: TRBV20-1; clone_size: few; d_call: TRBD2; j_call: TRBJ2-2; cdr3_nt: TGCAGTGCTAGAGTCTTCCAGTTTTTAGCGGGAAGCTTAGGAACCGGGGAGCTGTTTTTT; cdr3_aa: CSARVFQFLAGSLGTGELFF
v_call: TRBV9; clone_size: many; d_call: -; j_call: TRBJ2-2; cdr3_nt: TGTGCCAGCAGCGTAGCCGGGGAGCTGTTTTTT; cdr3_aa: CASSVAGELFF
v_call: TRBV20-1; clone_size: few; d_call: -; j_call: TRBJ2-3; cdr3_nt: TGCAGTGCTAGAGAGTTCGGGGTGCAAGGAGATACGCAGTATTTT; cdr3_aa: CSAREFGVQGDTQYF
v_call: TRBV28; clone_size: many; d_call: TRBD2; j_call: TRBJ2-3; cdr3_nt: TGTGCCAGCAGTTACCGCGGGAGCCTCACAGATACGCAGTATTTT; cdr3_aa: CASSYRGSLTDTQYF
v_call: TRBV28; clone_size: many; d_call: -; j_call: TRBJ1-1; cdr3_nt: TGTGCCAGCAGCCAACTTATGACAGGCTATTATCAAATGAACACTGAAGCTTTCTTT; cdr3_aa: CASSQLMTGYYQMNTEAFF
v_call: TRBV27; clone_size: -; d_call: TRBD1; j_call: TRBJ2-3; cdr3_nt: TGTGCCAGCAGTTGGGCACAGGGGGCGACAGATACGCAGTATTTT; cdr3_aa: CASSWAQGATDTQYF
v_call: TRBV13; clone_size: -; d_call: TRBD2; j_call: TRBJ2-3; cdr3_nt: TGTGCCAGCAGCTTATATGAGCGGGGGGAGGATTCAGATACGCAGTATTTT; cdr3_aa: CASSLYERGEDSDTQYF
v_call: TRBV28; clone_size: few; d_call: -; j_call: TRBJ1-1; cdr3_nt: TGTGCCAGCAGTTTACGAGGGCGGATCGAGGCTTTCTTT; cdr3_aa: CASSLRGRIEAFF
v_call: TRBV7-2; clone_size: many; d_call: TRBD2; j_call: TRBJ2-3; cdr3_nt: TGTGCCAGCAAGGGACTAGCGGGTCCGAGAGATACGCAGTATTTT; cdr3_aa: CASKGLAGPRDTQYF